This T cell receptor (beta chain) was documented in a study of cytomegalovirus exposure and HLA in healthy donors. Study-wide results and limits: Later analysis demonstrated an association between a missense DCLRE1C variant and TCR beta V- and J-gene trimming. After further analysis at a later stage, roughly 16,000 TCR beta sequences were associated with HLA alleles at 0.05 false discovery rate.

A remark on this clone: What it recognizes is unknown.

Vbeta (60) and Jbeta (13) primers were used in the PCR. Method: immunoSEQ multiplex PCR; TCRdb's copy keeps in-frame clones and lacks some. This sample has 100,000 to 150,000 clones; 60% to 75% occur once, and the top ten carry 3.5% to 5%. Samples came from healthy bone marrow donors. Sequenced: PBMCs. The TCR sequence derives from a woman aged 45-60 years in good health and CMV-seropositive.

CDR3: CASSGQGMNYGYTF. The CDR3 nucleotides are TGTGCCAGCAGTGGCCAGGGGATGAACTATGGCTACACCTTC. This rearrangement joins TRBV2 to TRBJ1-2, with D possibly TRBD1 on 6 matching bases. Germline V gene data show CDR1 as SNHLY and CDR2 as FYNNEI. Trimming shortened V by 4 bases and J by 2 bases, and 11 bases separated the two germline ends. The CDR3 is 14 amino acids.